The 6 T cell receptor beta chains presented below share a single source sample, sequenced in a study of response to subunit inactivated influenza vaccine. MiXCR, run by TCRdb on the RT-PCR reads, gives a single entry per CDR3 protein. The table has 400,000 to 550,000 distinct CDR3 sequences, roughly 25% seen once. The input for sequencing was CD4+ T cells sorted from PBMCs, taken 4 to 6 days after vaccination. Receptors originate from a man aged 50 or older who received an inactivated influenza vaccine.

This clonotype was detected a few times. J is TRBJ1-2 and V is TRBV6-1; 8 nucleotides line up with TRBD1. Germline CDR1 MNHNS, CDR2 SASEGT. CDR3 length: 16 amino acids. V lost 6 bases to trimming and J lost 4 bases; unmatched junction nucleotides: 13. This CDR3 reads CASSKTDRALPYGYTF. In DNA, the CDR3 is TGTGCCAGCAGCAAAACGGACAGGGCCCTCCCCTATGGCTACACCTTC.

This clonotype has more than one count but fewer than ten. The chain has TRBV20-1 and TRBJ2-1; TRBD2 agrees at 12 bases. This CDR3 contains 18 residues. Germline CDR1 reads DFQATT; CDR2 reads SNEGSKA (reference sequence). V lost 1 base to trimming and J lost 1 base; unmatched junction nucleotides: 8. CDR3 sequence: CSARVGLAGGPSYNEQFF. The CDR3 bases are TGCAGTGCTAGAGTTGGTCTAGCGGGAGGGCCTTCCTACAATGAGCAGTTCTTC.

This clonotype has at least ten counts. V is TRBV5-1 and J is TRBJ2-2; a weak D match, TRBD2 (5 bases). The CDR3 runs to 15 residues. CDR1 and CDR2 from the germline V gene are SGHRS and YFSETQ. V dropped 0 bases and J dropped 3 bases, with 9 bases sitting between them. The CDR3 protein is CASSLDRGDTGELFF. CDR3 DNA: TGCGCCAGCAGCTTGGACCGGGGAGACACCGGGGAGCTGTTTTTT.

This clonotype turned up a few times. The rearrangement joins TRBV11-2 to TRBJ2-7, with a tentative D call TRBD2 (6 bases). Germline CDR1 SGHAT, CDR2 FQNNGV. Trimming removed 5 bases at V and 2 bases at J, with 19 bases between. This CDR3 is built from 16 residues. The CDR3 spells CASSQRAGLTTYEQYF. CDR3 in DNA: TGTGCCAGCAGCCAACGGGCGGGACTGACCACCTACGAGCAGTACTTC.

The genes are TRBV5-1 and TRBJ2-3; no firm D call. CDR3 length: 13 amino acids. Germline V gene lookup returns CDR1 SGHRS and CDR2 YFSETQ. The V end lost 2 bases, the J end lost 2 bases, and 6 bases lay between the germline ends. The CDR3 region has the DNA TGCGCCAGCAGCTTCGCCCTCACAGATACGCAGTATTTT. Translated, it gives CASSFALTDTQYF.

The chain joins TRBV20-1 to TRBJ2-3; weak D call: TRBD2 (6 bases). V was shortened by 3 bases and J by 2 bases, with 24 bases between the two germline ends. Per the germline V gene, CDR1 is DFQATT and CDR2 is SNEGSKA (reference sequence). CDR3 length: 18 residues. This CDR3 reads CSASRGLHINGLTDTQYF. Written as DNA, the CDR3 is TGCAGTGCTAGCCGGGGACTCCACATAAATGGGCTCACAGATACGCAGTATTTT.